A single TCR beta chain is shown here with its context. It lacks a known antigen. Base qualities are not recorded, but no much larger clone differs from it by a single base. Reading the label with the study, this specimen's time point is: about 28 days (+/-7) after the second vaccine dose. Because spike-specific TCR depth and breadth did not differ between the two schedules, AZD1222 recipients who got a second dose at roughly 4 weeks were pooled with those who got a second dose at roughly 12 weeks. Samples from vaccinated people were obtained from the UK trials COV001 and COV002, which included a single-blind randomized controlled phase 2/3 trial of AZD1222 (ChAdOx1 nCoV-19) in healthy adults. For TCRbeta chain sequencing, PBMC samples from trial participants were taken at day 0 and at day 28 after the second dose. The CDR3 regions of human TCRbeta chains were subjected to immunosequencing. As for the authors' bioinformatics: Repertoire TCRs were checked for matches against a reference library of SARS-CoV-2-specific TCRs that had been generated using the MIRA antigen-specificity platform. Breadth was defined as the fraction of unique TCRs that were SARS-CoV-2-associated, and depth was defined as the fraction of total T cells that were SARS-CoV-2-associated. Each spike-specific TCR was assigned to its reactive spike region and to a CD4 or CD8 class using the MIRA data. Log10-transformed breadth and depth values were compared by one-way ANOVA with Sidak's multiple comparisons tests. TCRdb mirrors the immuneACCESS table, restricted to in-frame sequences. Some clones are absent from its copies; in checked studies, under half trace to an unresolved V gene, and the reason for the others is unknown. That table furnishes V, J and clone size, whereas the DNA furnished D and trimming. The sample contains 50,000 to 65,000 clones, about 91% of them found a single time. Roughly 2.7% of the sample lies in the top ten.

This sample was included in a study of T cell responses to AZD1222 COVID-19 vaccine (dated by TCRdb to about 2021). Regarding the complete study: TCR sequencing covered over 230 trial participants: 207 given two doses of AZD1222 and approximately 26 given two doses of MenACWY control vaccine. Trial participants were enrolled into age subgroups of 18-55, 56-69 and 70-plus years, which contained about 160, 30 and 59 TCR-sequenced participants, respectively.

Taken from the germline V gene, the CDR1 and CDR2 loops are LGHNA and YNFKEQ. Between the V and J ends, shortened by 4 bases and 2 bases respectively, the junction contains 15 bases. The CDR3, cysteine through phenylalanine, is 15 amino acids long. Left in the record is the CDR3 DNA by itself, 45 bases read in frame from the first base. The investigation overall reported the following: The vaccine-associated CD4 TCRs covered the entire spike protein, and the dominant responses fell in regions 160-218 and 743-854. Participants were mostly white British and included more females than males, and it was suggested by the authors that clonal diversity may have been underestimated. Spike-specific TCR breadth and depth rose significantly after two AZD1222 doses compared with day 0 and with MenACWY recipients. Epitopes outside the regions mutated in the B.1.351 and B.1.1.7 variants were reportedly recognized by nearly half of the unique spike-specific TCRs. In the small 56-69-year group, the increase in depth fell short of significance, most likely because of low power. Because no samples from the day 14 peak response were available, repertoires could be characterized only after the peak T cell response. Conclusions about previously exposed vaccinees were limited because only six or seven AZD1222 recipients were SARS-CoV-2 seropositive at baseline.

The V and J segments used are TRBV4-2 and TRBJ2-7; a tentative D call is TRBD2 (6 bases match). The material sequenced was peripheral blood, taken 28 days after the second AZD1222 dose. This clonotype originated in an adult who received the AZD1222 COVID-19 vaccine. The CDR3 sequence is CASSPGLSGPYEQYF. The DNA is as follows: TGTGCCAGCAGCCCGGGACTCAGCGGACCCTACGAGCAGTACTTC.